These 2 T cell receptor beta chains were sequenced from one sample in a study of long-term antiretroviral therapy in people with HIV. Survey-level resolution applied to immunoSEQ assay v3.0. Repertoires were generated with immunoSEQ multiplex PCR, while TCRdb's copy carries only in-frame clones and drops some. The sample has around 19,000 clones, 87% seen once. The sequenced sample was unsorted PBMCs, obtained 2.6 years after starting antiretroviral therapy. These receptors were obtained from a woman aged 45-59 years with HIV.

This rearrangement joins TRBV7-9 to TRBJ2-7; no clear D gene. The germline gives CDR1 SEHNR, CDR2 FQNEAQ (reference sequence). This CDR3 contains 12 residues. V gave up 5 bases and J gave up 3 bases, with 8 bases separating them. The CDR3 DNA sequence: TGTGCCAGCAGCAACAGAGACTACGAGCAGTACTTC. It yields the protein CASSNRDYEQYF. Full variable domain (missing parts from reference TRBV7-9 and TRBJ2-7): DTGVSQNPRHKITKRGQNVTFRCDPISEHNRLYWYRQTLGQGPEFLTYFQNEAQLEKSRLLSDRFSAERPKGSFSTLEIQRTEQGDSAMYLCASSNRDYEQYFGPGTRLTVT.

The chain has TRBV7-2 and TRBJ2-3, with a weak D call TRBD2 (6 bases). The germline V gene has CDR1 SGHTA and CDR2 FQGNSA. V lost 2 bases to trimming and J lost 4 bases, with 16 bases between them. This CDR3 is built from 16 residues. The CDR3 nucleotides are TGTGCCAGCAGCTTACAGGCTAGCGTGAACGCAGATACGCAGTATTTT. It yields the protein CASSLQASVNADTQYF.